The subject of this entry is one T cell receptor beta chain. Its antigen remains unidentified. TCR beta CDR3 region amplification was performed from RNA transcripts. HTBI primers were used for first-round RT-PCR of the TCR CDR3. Using its own MiXCR run on the multiplex PCR reads, TCRdb lists one record per CDR3 protein. This sample carries around 300,000 distinct CDR3 sequences, approximately 15% of them seen once, and the ten largest clones take around 24%. The source of the sample is a study of T cells in Graves' hyperthyroidism and ophthalmopathy. The CDR3 contains 15 residues. Germline-derived CDR1 and CDR2 are MDHEN and SYDVKM. V was trimmed by 5 bases and J by 9 bases, leaving 17 bases between them. Study-wide points: Most clonotypes that expanded in the thyroid above 0.001 also showed up in blood.

This receptor was taken from a woman aged 25 to 39 with Graves' hyperthyroidism. Sequenced material: blood. The rearrangement uses TRBV28 and TRBJ1-6; D unresolved. The CDR3 region is CASSRRTPSGSPLHF. The CDR3 DNA sequence: TGTGCCAGCAGTCGTAGGACCCCCTCGGGTTCACCCCTCCACTTT.